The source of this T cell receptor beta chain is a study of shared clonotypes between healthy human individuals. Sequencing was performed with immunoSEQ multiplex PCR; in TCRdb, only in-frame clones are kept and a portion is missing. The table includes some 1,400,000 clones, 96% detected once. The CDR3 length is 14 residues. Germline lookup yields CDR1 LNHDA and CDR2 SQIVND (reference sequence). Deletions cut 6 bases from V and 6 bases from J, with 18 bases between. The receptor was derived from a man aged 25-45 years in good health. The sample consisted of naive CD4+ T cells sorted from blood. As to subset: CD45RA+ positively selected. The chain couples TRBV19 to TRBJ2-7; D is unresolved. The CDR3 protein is CASSEQPYGGEQYF. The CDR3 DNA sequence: TGTGCCAGTAGCGAACAGCCTTACGGCGGCGAGCAGTACTTC.